This is a list of T cell receptor beta chains from one sample in a study of cytomegalovirus exposure and HLA in healthy donors. Clones were read by immunoSEQ multiplex PCR, and TCRdb kept only the in-frame ones, dropping some. The table records around 150,000 clones, about 79% of them present only once. The sample taken for sequencing was PBMCs. The receptor source for this set is a man aged 40-50 years in good health and CMV-seropositive. The conserved cysteine and the conserved F or W are not part of the CDR3 here. Fields, in order: V gene, CDR3 protein.

>TRBV19
ASRDVSHGARNEQY
>TRBV30
AWSTPSGENTGELF
>TRBV14
ASSQFRWTGRTEAF
>TRBV11-3
ASSLPAGTGGSTDTQY
>TRBV12-5
ASGGTDYGYT
>TRBV7-9
SSSSLRTGSWYGYT
>TRBV30
AGRLGQDYEQY
>TRBV5-6
ASSGGGDSGYYNEQF
>TRBV19
ASNAAEGYT
>TRBV5-1
ASSIVVGGATDTQY
>TRBV19
ASSIGRGFYEQY
>TRBV7-9
ALGAGLKNTGELF
>TRBV2
ASSEYYEQY
>TRBV7-9
ASSPGLETQY
>TRBV5-1
ASSLKAGLGSEQF
>TRBV7-9
SSSPGLGQGDNEQY
>TRBV5-6
ASSTGRGGQPQH
>TRBV7-9
ASSLLQGTGYT
>TRBV6-1
ASSPRQGIGPEQY
>TRBV7-8
ASSYNPSDRSSYEQY
>TRBV5-4
ASSPRGGTGYT
>TRBV2
ASSEILASADTQY
>TRBV7-6
ASSLMVAGGGELF
>TRBV30
AHLSANEKLF
>TRBV5-1
ASSPTTGIYGYT
>TRBV13
ASSTRQARGEKLF
>TRBV6-5
ASSPTGVAGNTIY